Below, 28 T cell receptor beta chains from the same sample are listed, as sequenced in a study of Tregs in tolerant kidney transplant recipients. Assay used: immunoSEQ multiplex PCR; TCRdb lists only in-frame clones, some missing. The sample data list 45,000 to 55,000 clones. The sample in question was CD4+ T cells from blood, obtained before the transplant. The receptors stem from a human donor who received a combined kidney and bone marrow transplant.

Note on this clone: The read halts 3 residues ahead of the CDR3 end, with the missing end drawn from the germline J gene. V is TRBV7-3 and J is TRBJ2-1, with TRBD1 as a possible D gene (6 bases). Germline V gene data show CDR1 as SGHTA and CDR2 as FQGTGA. This CDR3 is 14 amino acids long. V lost 5 bases, J lost 5 bases, and 13 bases lay in between. CDR3 DNA (partial): TGTGCCAGCAGCCGCGGACAGATAGACAATGAG. Translating it yields CASSRGQIDNE. The whole CDR3 protein reads CASSRGQIDNEQFF.

The chain's CDR3 is CASSLARTSGSSYNEQFF. The covered CDR3 bases are TGTGCCAGCAGCTTAGCGCGCACTAGCGGGAGCTCCTACAATGAG. The chain recombines TRBV7-2 with TRBJ2-1, with TRBD2 matching 11 bases. Read data end 3 residues before the CDR3 end; the end is taken from the germline J gene. V shed 0 bases, J shed 0 bases, and the junction held 4 bases outside the gene matches. CDR1 and CDR2 (germline): SGHTA, FQGNSA. The CDR3 extends over 18 amino acids.

As to this clone: The CDR3 is cut off 3 residues early in the read; its end comes from the germline J gene. V is TRBV19 and J is TRBJ1-1, with TRBD1 matching 7 bases. The CDR3 is 15 residues long. Germline V gene sequence: CDR1 LNHDA, CDR2 SQIVND (reference sequence). After removal of 0 bases from V and 1 base from J, the junction contained 2 bases not matched to a gene. Incomplete CDR3 DNA: TGTGCCAGTAGTATAGAGGGACAGAGGAACACTGAA. This encodes CASSIEGQRNTE. The full CDR3 is CASSIEGQRNTEAFF. The whole variable domain, remainder taken from reference TRBV19 and TRBJ1-1, is DGGITQSPKYLFRKEGQNVTLSCEQNLNHDAMYWYRQDPGQGLRLIYYSQIVNDFQKGDIAEGYSVSREKKESFPLTVTSAQKNPTAFYLCASSIEGQRNTEAFFGQGTRLTVV.

As regards this clone: From the germline J gene comes the end of the CDR3, since the read stops 3 residues before it. The chain is built from TRBV30 and TRBJ2-5, with D uncertain. The germline V and J ends were trimmed by 7 bases and 5 bases, with 14 bases remaining between them. The CDR3 is 12 amino acids. Germline V gives CDR1 GTSNPN, CDR2 SVGIG (reference sequence). The CDR3 bases that were read are TGTGCCTTCTCGGCAGGCTCGGAGACC. It is translated as CAFSAGSET. The entire CDR3 sequence reads CAFSAGSETQYF.

Turning to this clone: The read gets to within 3 residues of the CDR3 end, and the germline J gene fills in the rest. This rearrangement joins TRBV20-1 to TRBJ2-5, with TRBD2 identical over 10 bases. This CDR3 region has 13 residues. Germline CDR1 reads DFQATT; CDR2 reads SNEGSKA (reference sequence). V dropped 3 bases and J dropped 5; count of bases not matched to a gene: 3. The covered CDR3 bases are TGCAGTGCTAGTGCTAGCGGGAGCGAGACC. Protein: CSASASGSET. The entire CDR3 sequence reads CSASASGSETQYF.

Notes on this clone: The read halts 3 residues ahead of the CDR3 end, with the missing end drawn from the germline J gene. The chain carries TRBV5-1 and TRBJ1-1; 8 nucleotides line up with TRBD1. CDR3 size: 14 residues. Losses at the gene ends were 2 bases for V and 4 bases for J; bases not matched to a gene: 4. CDR1 is SGHRS, CDR2 YFSETQ, per germline. The CDR3 DNA, read in part, is TGCGCCAGCAGCTTTACACAGGGGGGCACTGAA. This encodes CASSFTQGGTE. The complete CDR3 sequence is CASSFTQGGTEAFF.

In regard to this clone: The read terminates 3 residues ahead of where the CDR3 ends, so the germline J gene completes it. The V gene is TRBV19, the J gene TRBJ1-5; D ambiguous. Deletions cut 3 bases from V and 5 bases from J, with 14 bases between. Germline V gene lookup returns CDR1 LNHDA and CDR2 SQIVND (reference sequence). The CDR3 is 15 amino acids. The CDR3 here is CASSMGPGFDQPQHF. The CDR3 DNA, read in part, is TGTGCCAGTAGTATGGGTCCCGGGTTCGATCAGCCC.

To note about this clone: The CDR3 end is not reached by the read, which stops 3 residues before it; the germline J gene fills it in. V is TRBV5-1 and J is TRBJ1-5; D remains unclear. The CDR3 extends over 14 amino acids. Trimming took off 3 bases at V and 1 base at J, with 8 bases between the two ends. In germline, CDR1 is SGHRS, CDR2 YFSETQ. CDR3 in amino acids: CASSSAGSNQPQHF. The sequenced part of the CDR3 DNA is TGCGCCAGCAGCTCGGCAGGCAGCAATCAGCCC.

The CDR3 bases that were read are TGTGCCAGCTCGCCTCCCAAGGGCGGGAGCAATGAG. Protein: CASSPPKGGSNE. The complete CDR3 sequence is CASSPPKGGSNEQFF. The chain links TRBV18 to TRBJ2-1; 7 nucleotides align to TRBD2. The CDR3 end is not reached by the read, which stops 3 residues before it; the germline J gene fills it in. Germline-derived CDR1 and CDR2 are KGHSH and LQKENI. The ends lost 6 bases at V and 6 bases at J; junction bases unmatched: 11. The CDR3 has 15 residues.

In the case of this clone: The read finishes 3 residues shy of the CDR3 end, and the germline J gene is used to complete it. The J gene is TRBJ1-6, the V gene TRBV14, with unresolved D. Trimming stripped 2 bases from V and 8 bases from J, with 10 bases between. Germline V lookup: CDR1 SGHDN, CDR2 FVKESK. The CDR3 totals 14 residues. Incomplete CDR3 DNA: TGTGCCAGCAGCCAACTTATAAAGGATTCACCC. Translation: CASSQLIKDSP. The CDR3 as a whole reads CASSQLIKDSPLHF.

In the case of this clone: The CDR3 goes on 3 residues after the read ends, and that part is filled in from the germline J gene. The chain couples TRBV19 to TRBJ2-2; TRBD2 matches 10 bases. The germline gives CDR1 LNHDA, CDR2 SQIVND (reference sequence). With V trimmed by 3 bases and J by 3 bases, 7 bases remained unmatched. The CDR3 contains 17 residues. The part of the CDR3 DNA that was read is TGTGCCAGTAGTATCAGGCTAGCGGGAGTCGACACCGGGGAG. Amino acid sequence: CASSIRLAGVDTGE. The whole CDR3 protein reads CASSIRLAGVDTGELFF. The whole variable domain, remainder taken from reference TRBV19 and TRBJ2-2, is DGGITQSPKYLFRKEGQNVTLSCEQNLNHDAMYWYRQDPGQGLRLIYYSQIVNDFQKGDIAEGYSVSREKKESFPLTVTSAQKNPTAFYLCASSIRLAGVDTGELFFGEGSRLTVL.

About this clone itself: The missing CDR3 end, 3 residues past where the read stops, is filled in from the germline J gene. V and J are TRBV11-1 and TRBJ2-2; 7 bases are shared with TRBD2. V was pared by 4 bases and J by 2 bases, with 4 bases of the junction left unmatched. CDR1 SGHAT and CDR2 FQDESV come from the germline V gene (reference sequence). CDR3 length: 15 amino acids. The part of the CDR3 DNA that was read is TGTGCCAGCAGCTCTACTAGCGCCAACACCGGGGAG. It is translated as CASSSTSANTGE. The whole CDR3 sequence reads CASSSTSANTGELFF.

As to this clone: From the germline J gene comes the end of the CDR3, since the read stops 3 residues before it. This chain links TRBV7-8 with TRBJ1-5; D remains ambiguous. The V end was cut by 1 base, the J end by 0 bases, with 10 bases between. CDR1 and CDR2 from the germline V gene are SGHVS and FQNEAQ. The CDR3 is 16 amino acids. CDR3 bases read: TGTGCCAGCAGCTTAGAGGCTGTTAATAGCAATCAGCCC. Translating it yields CASSLEAVNSNQP. The entire CDR3 protein is CASSLEAVNSNQPQHF.

With respect to this clone: The observed sequence ends 3 residues before the CDR3 terminus, with the missing tail filled in from the germline J gene. The chain employs TRBV18 and TRBJ2-5; maybe TRBD2 (6 bases). This CDR3 spans 13 amino acids. V gave up 3 bases and J gave up 5 bases, with 10 bases separating them. CDR1 and CDR2 from the germline V gene are KGHSH and LQKENI. The CDR3 here is CASSPGGIETQYF. The part of the CDR3 DNA that was read is TGTGCCAGCTCACCGGGCGGGATCGAGACC. The complete variable domain, with remaining parts taken from reference TRBV18 and TRBJ2-5, reads NAGVMQNPRHLVRRRGQEARLRCSPMKGHSHVYWYRQLPEEGLKFMVYLQKENIIDESGMPKERFSAEFPKEGPSILRIQQVVRGDSAAYFCASSPGGIETQYFGPGTRLLVL.

As for this clone: The CDR3 goes on 3 residues after the read ends, and that part is filled in from the germline J gene. V gene TRBV5-4 combines with J gene TRBJ1-5; no clear D gene. The germline CDR1 and CDR2 sequences are SGHNT and YYREEE (reference sequence). Trimming removed 0 bases from V and 6 bases from J, with 10 bases in between. This CDR3 comprises 14 residues. This CDR3 reads CASSLGGEGQPQHF. CDR3 DNA, as far as it was read: TGTGCCAGCAGCTTGGGCGGGGAAGGTCAGCCC.

Comments on this clone: The sequence runs out 3 residues before the end of the CDR3; the remainder is reconstructed from the germline J gene. The chain uses TRBV5-1 and TRBJ2-1; 10 positions agree with TRBD2. V was clipped by 3 bases and J by 0 bases; unmatched bases: 3. The CDR3 loop spans 16 amino acids. Germline values: CDR1 SGHRS, CDR2 YFSETQ. The CDR3 bases that were read are TGCGCCAGCAGCTCAATAGCGGGAGGCTCCTACAATGAG. Translating gives CASSSIAGGSYNE. The CDR3 in its entirety is CASSSIAGGSYNEQFF.

Of note for this clone: The CDR3 end lies 3 residues beyond the end of the read and is filled in from the germline J gene. This chain links TRBV5-4 with TRBJ2-5; 10 bases are shared with TRBD2. Germline-derived CDR1 and CDR2 are SGHNT and YYREEE (reference sequence). The CDR3 is 16 amino acids. After removal of 0 bases from V and 5 bases from J, the junction contained 7 bases not matched to a gene. The CDR3 region is CASSLVASGRGETQYF. The sequenced CDR3 bases are TGTGCCAGCAGCTTGGTCGCTAGCGGGAGAGGGGAGACC.

With respect to this clone: The CDR3 end falls 3 residues outside the read, so it is completed with the germline J gene. V gene TRBV19 combines with J gene TRBJ2-7; 8 bases agree with TRBD1. CDR3 length: 14 amino acids. Germline assignment: CDR1 LNHDA and CDR2 SQIVND (reference sequence). V was clipped by 4 bases and J by 0 bases; unmatched bases: 2. The CDR3 reads CASSRDRNSYEQYF. The sequenced part of the CDR3 DNA is TGTGCCAGTAGTAGGGACAGGAACTCCTACGAG.

The CDR3 loop is CAWGLGRVNRNTEAFF. The CDR3 DNA, read in part, is TGTGCCTGGGGCCTGGGCAGGGTTAATAGGAACACTGAA. V is TRBV30 and J is TRBJ1-1, with D maybe TRBD1 (5 bases). Read sequence stops 3 residues before the CDR3 end, and the germline J gene provides the missing end. Germline-derived CDR1 and CDR2 are GTSNPN and SVGIG (reference sequence). The CDR3 covers 16 residues. V was shortened by 5 bases and J by 1 base, with 20 bases between the two germline ends.

Regarding this clone: The read halts 3 residues ahead of the CDR3 end, with the missing end drawn from the germline J gene. The chain recombines TRBV7-2 with TRBJ2-7; TRBD2 matches at 14 bases. The ends lost 4 bases at V and 4 bases at J; junction bases unmatched: 3. Germline V gene data show CDR1 as SGHTA and CDR2 as FQGNSA. The CDR3 runs 15 residues. Incomplete CDR3 DNA: TGTGCCAGCAGCTCCAGGACTAGCGGGAGGTACGAG. This encodes CASSSRTSGRYE. The whole CDR3 protein reads CASSSRTSGRYEQYF.

As regards this clone: The DNA ends 3 residues before the CDR3 does, and the rest of the CDR3 is filled in from the germline J gene. The chain is built from TRBV20-1 and TRBJ2-3; D not certain. The germline V gene encodes CDR1 DFQATT and CDR2 SNEGSKA (reference sequence). CDR3 length: 10 amino acids. Deletions cut 7 bases from V and 6 bases from J, with 8 bases between. The DNA read from the CDR3 is TGCAGTGGAGCTAGGGATACG. Translating it yields CSGARDT. The CDR3 in its entirety is CSGARDTQYF.

About this clone: Sequencing ends 3 residues short of the CDR3 end; the germline J gene provides the rest. The chain uses TRBV11-1 and TRBJ2-3; D uncertain. Germline V gene lookup returns CDR1 SGHAT and CDR2 FQDESV (reference sequence). The CDR3 extends over 12 amino acids. CDR3 residues: CASSPPGWAQYF. CDR3 DNA (partial): TGTGCCAGCAGCCCGCCCGGGTGGGCG.

In the case of this clone: The CDR3 end falls 3 residues outside the read, so it is completed with the germline J gene. The V gene is TRBV7-3, the J gene TRBJ2-1; D is perhaps TRBD1 (6 bases). The germline V gene has CDR1 SGHTA and CDR2 FQGTGA. The length of the CDR3 is 13 residues. V lost 5 bases to trimming and J lost 4 bases, with 9 bases between them. CDR3: CASSPRGYNEQFF. The CDR3 DNA, read in part, is TGTGCCAGCAGCCCCAGGGGTTACAATGAG.

This CDR3 is CASQGANVLTF. CDR3 DNA, as far as it was read: TGTGCCTCACAGGGGGCCAACGTC. The chain has TRBV30 and TRBJ2-6; D remains unclear. The observed sequence ends 3 residues before the CDR3 terminus, with the missing tail filled in from the germline J gene. The CDR3 extends over 11 amino acids. Germline V lookup: CDR1 GTSNPN, CDR2 SVGIG (reference sequence). V dropped 7 bases and J dropped 4 bases, with 5 bases sitting between them.

A word on this clone: The read is 3 residues too short to cover the CDR3 end, so that end is filled in from the germline J gene. The rearrangement links TRBV7-2 to TRBJ2-3; D is unclear. The germline V and J ends were trimmed by 2 bases and 3 bases, with 6 bases remaining between them. The germline gives CDR1 SGHTA, CDR2 FQGNSA. The CDR3 has 13 residues. The DNA read from the CDR3 is TGTGCCAGCAGCTTACAAGCGACAGATACG. Translated: CASSLQATDT. The full CDR3 protein is CASSLQATDTQYF.

Concerning this clone itself: Read coverage stops 3 residues before the CDR3 terminus; the germline J gene supplies the remainder. The chain combines TRBV7-2 with TRBJ2-5; 10 nucleotides match TRBD1. This CDR3 spans 14 amino acids. CDR1 is SGHTA, CDR2 FQGNSA, per germline. The ends lost 5 bases at V and 6 bases at J; junction bases unmatched: 6. CDR3 in amino acids: CASSPQGQGKTQYF. The covered CDR3 bases are TGTGCCAGCAGCCCCCAGGGACAGGGGAAGACC.

Turning to this clone: The read terminates 3 residues ahead of where the CDR3 ends, so the germline J gene completes it. The chain is built from TRBV20-1 and TRBJ2-7; TRBD2 agrees at 8 bases. V shed 5 bases and J 6 bases; nucleotides not matched to a gene: 9. Per germline, CDR1 DFQATT and CDR2 SNEGSKA (reference sequence). The CDR3 is 13 amino acids. The CDR3 bases that were read are TGCAGTGCTCCGTTAGCGGGAAGTGGCGAG. This translates into CSAPLAGSGE. The entire CDR3 reads CSAPLAGSGEQYF.

Details on this clone: Sequencing ends 3 residues short of the CDR3 end; the germline J gene provides the rest. The chain joins TRBV20-1 to TRBJ2-1; 10 bases line up with TRBD2. CDR1 DFQATT and CDR2 SNEGSKA come from the germline V gene (reference sequence). With 6 bases clipped from V and 2 bases from J, the junction kept 7 bases outside the gene matches. There are 15 residues in the CDR3. CDR3: CSADSGRSTYNEQFF. The CDR3 bases that were read are TGCAGTGCCGATAGCGGGAGGTCAACCTACAATGAG.